Given below is one T cell receptor (beta chain) in context. This specimen comes from a study of glioma-infiltrating T cells after dendritic cell vaccination. V was trimmed by 5 bases and J by 8 bases, leaving 18 bases between them. CDR1 is SGHNT and CDR2 is YENEEA in the germline V gene. The CDR3 is made up of 14 amino acids. Generated by immunoSEQ multiplex PCR, the TCRdb table keeps only in-frame clones and is missing some. This sample yields tens of thousands of clones, of which about 90% are seen a single time; more than 3% belongs to the top ten. The sample in question was blood, obtained before dendritic cell vaccination. The clonotype originates from a human donor with glioblastoma. This chain connects TRBV11-3 to TRBJ1-2; maybe TRBD1 (5 bases). The CDR3 nucleotides are TGTGCCAGCAGCCGGATAGGACAAGTGGGGGGCTACACCTTC. Translation: CASSRIGQVGGYTF.